These T cell receptor beta chains were read from a single sample in a study of shared clonotypes between healthy human individuals. The repertoire was sequenced with immunoSEQ multiplex PCR; TCRdb's copy has only in-frame clones and lacks some. Here the sample spans 450,000 to 700,000 clones, around 95% being singletons. The sequenced sample was naive CD8+ T cells sorted from blood. The source of these receptors is a woman aged 25-40 years in good health. The CDR3 runs from the conserved cysteine through the conserved F or W. D genes are given only for firm matches. Clone size is stated in some rows and not others, as once, few, many or a class when expanded.

CDR3 protein | CDR3 DNA | clone size | V gene | D gene | J gene
CASSYGSSTYEQYF | TGTGCCAGCAGTTACGGAAGTTCCACCTACGAGCAGTACTTC | . | TRBV6-5 | . | TRBJ2-7
CASSQDPPGHRGLGTEAFF | TGTGCCAGCAGCCAAGATCCCCCTGGACACAGGGGGCTCGGGACTGAAGCTTTCTTT | . | TRBV4-2 | TRBD1 | TRBJ1-1
CASSLEGFAETQYF | TGTGCCAGCAGCTTGGAAGGTTTCGCAGAGACCCAGTACTTC | once | TRBV7-8 | . | TRBJ2-5
CASSQEAAGGNQPQHF | TGCGCCAGCAGCCAAGAGGCCGCCGGGGGAAATCAGCCCCAGCATTTT | . | TRBV4-1 | . | TRBJ1-5
CASSLASGRGVGDEQFF | TGTGCCAGCAGCTTGGCCAGCGGGAGGGGTGTGGGTGATGAGCAGTTCTTC | once | TRBV5-8 | TRBD2 | TRBJ2-1
CASSGWDRDSYEQYF | TGTGCCAGCAGTGGATGGGACAGGGACTCCTACGAGCAGTACTTC | . | TRBV28 | TRBD1 | TRBJ2-7
CAWSSLLAGSYEQYF | TGTGCCTGGAGTTCCCTGCTAGCGGGTTCCTACGAGCAGTACTTC | . | TRBV30 | TRBD2 | TRBJ2-7
CASSSAPGEKLFF | TGTGCCAGCAGTTCGGCCCCCGGTGAAAAACTGTTTTTT | . | TRBV27 | . | TRBJ1-4
CAPRPSGRADTQYF | TGTGCCCCCAGGCCTAGCGGGAGGGCAGATACGCAGTATTTT | . | TRBV10-3 | TRBD2 | TRBJ2-3
CASSLVGVINQPQHF | TGTGCCAGCAGCTTGGTTGGGGTCATCAATCAGCCCCAGCATTTT | once | TRBV5-8 | . | TRBJ1-5
CSVLRLAGGVGNIQYF | TGCAGCGTTCTCAGACTAGCGGGAGGAGTAGGTAACATTCAGTACTTC | . | TRBV29-1 | TRBD2 | TRBJ2-4
CASSLRADSYNEQFF | TGTGCCAGCAGCTTACGGGCGGATTCCTACAATGAGCAGTTCTTC | . | TRBV7-6 | . | TRBJ2-1
CASSEVGQSYEQYF | TGTGCCAGCAGTGAAGTGGGACAGTCCTACGAGCAGTACTTC | . | TRBV2 | TRBD1 | TRBJ2-7
CASSALWAEQYF | TGTGCCAGTAGTGCACTGTGGGCCGAGCAGTACTTC | . | TRBV19 | . | TRBJ2-7
CASSFRLSGTDTQYF | TGTGCCAGCAGTTTCCGCCTAAGCGGCACAGATACGCAGTATTTT | . | TRBV28 | . | TRBJ2-3
CASSPTAGEYYNEQFF | TGTGCCAGCAGTCCGACAGCGGGGGAATATTACAATGAGCAGTTCTTC | . | TRBV27 | TRBD2 | TRBJ2-1
CASSLAYEKLFF | TGTGCCAGCAGTTTAGCCTACGAAAAACTGTTTTTT | . | TRBV28 | . | TRBJ1-4
CASEWGQGNNEQFF | TGTGCCAGCGAGTGGGGACAGGGAAACAATGAGCAGTTCTTC | once | TRBV28 | TRBD1 | TRBJ2-1
CAISESSGTHEQYF | TGTGCCATCAGTGAGTCGTCGGGGACCCACGAGCAGTACTTC | . | TRBV10-3 | . | TRBJ2-7
CSDADYGYTF | TGCAGCGATGCCGACTATGGCTACACCTTC | . | TRBV29-1 | . | TRBJ1-2
CAISEAGWGNTEAFF | TGTGCCATCAGTGAGGCGGGGTGGGGGAACACTGAAGCTTTCTTT | . | TRBV10-3 | . | TRBJ1-1
CASSLTGGNTEAFF | TGTGCCAGCAGCTTGACCGGCGGGAACACTGAAGCTTTCTTT | . | TRBV5-6 | . | TRBJ1-1
CASSEAGESGNFRDEQFF | TGTGCCAGCAGTGAAGCGGGGGAGAGCGGGAATTTTAGGGATGAGCAGTTCTTC | . | TRBV2 | TRBD2 | TRBJ2-1
CASSIAGFGANVLTF | TGTGCCAGTAGTATAGCAGGGTTTGGGGCCAACGTCCTGACTTTC | . | TRBV19 | . | TRBJ2-6
CASNLGQSGTEAFF | TGTGCCAGCAACCTGGGACAGTCGGGCACTGAAGCTTTCTTT | . | TRBV28 | TRBD1 | TRBJ1-1
CASSFQETSETSTDTQYF | TGTGCCAGCAGTTTTCAGGAGACTAGCGAGACTAGCACAGATACGCAGTATTTT | . | TRBV28 | TRBD2 | TRBJ2-3
CASSSGLAVNEQFF | TGTGCCAGCAGCTCCGGACTAGCGGTCAATGAGCAGTTCTTC | . | TRBV7-9 | TRBD2 | TRBJ2-1
CASSSGLAGVFEQYF | TGTGCCAGCAGCTCGGGACTAGCGGGAGTCTTCGAGCAGTACTTC | . | TRBV7-6 | TRBD2 | TRBJ2-7